The T cell receptor beta chain under discussion was sequenced for a study of shared clonotypes between healthy human individuals. V dropped 6 bases and J dropped 4; count of bases not matched to a gene: 7. CDR3 length equals 15 residues. Germline V gives CDR1 WSHSY, CDR2 SAAADI. Generated by immunoSEQ multiplex PCR, the TCRdb table keeps only in-frame clones and is missing some. The sample carries approximately 2.5 million clones, over 85% recorded once. The chain recombines TRBV10-2 with TRBJ2-2; TRBD2 agrees at 8 bases. This TCR came from a young man in good health. Sequencing used naive CD4+ T cells sorted from blood. Subset denoted: CD45RA+ positively selected. This CDR3 is CASRVAGRVTGELFF. The CDR3 bases are TGCGCCAGCAGGGTAGCGGGGCGGGTCACCGGGGAGCTGTTTTTT.